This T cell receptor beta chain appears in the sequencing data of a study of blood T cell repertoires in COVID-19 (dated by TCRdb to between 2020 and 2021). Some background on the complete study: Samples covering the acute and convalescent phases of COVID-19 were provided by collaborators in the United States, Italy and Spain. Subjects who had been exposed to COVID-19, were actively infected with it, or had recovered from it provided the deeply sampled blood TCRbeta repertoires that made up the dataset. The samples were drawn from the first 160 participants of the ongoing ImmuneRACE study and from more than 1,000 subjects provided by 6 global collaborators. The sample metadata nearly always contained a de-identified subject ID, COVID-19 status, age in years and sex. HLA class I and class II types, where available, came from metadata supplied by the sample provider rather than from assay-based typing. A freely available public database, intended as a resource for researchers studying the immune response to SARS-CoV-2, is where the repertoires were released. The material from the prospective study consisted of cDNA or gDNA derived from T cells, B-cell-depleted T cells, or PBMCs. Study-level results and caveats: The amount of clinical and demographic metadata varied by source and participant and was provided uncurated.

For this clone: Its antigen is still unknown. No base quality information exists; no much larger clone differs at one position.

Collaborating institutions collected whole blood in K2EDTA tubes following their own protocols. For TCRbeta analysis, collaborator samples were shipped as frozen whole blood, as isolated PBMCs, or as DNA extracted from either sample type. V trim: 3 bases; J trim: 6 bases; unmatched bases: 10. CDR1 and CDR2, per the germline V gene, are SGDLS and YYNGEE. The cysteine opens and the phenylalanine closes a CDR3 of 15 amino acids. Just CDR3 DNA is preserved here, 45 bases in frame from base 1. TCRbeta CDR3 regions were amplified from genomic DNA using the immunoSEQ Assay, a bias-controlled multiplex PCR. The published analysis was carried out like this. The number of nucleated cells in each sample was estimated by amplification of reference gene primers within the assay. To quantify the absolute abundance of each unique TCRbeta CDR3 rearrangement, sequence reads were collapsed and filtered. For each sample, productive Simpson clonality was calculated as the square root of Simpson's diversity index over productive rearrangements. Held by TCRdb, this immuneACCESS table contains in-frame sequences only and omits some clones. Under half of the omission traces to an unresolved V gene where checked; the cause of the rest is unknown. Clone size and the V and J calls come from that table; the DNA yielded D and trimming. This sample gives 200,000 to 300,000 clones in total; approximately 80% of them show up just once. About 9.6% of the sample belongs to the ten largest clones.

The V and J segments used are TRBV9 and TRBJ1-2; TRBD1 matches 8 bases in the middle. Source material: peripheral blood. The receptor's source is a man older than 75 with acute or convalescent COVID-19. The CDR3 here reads CASSAGLDRVHGYTF. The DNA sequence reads TGTGCCAGCAGCGCAGGCTTGGACAGGGTACATGGCTACACCTTC. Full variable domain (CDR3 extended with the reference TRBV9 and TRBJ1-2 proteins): DSGVTQTPKHLITATGQRVTLRCSPRSGDLSVYWYQQSLDQGLQFLIQYYNGEERAKGNILERFSAQQFPDLHSELNLSSLELGDSALYFCASSAGLDRVHGYTFGSGTRLTVV.